This TCR beta chain was captured by sequencing in a study of PD-1 blockade in classical Hodgkin lymphoma. Time point of the sample: cycle 4 day 1 (C4D1), after five to seven weeks of nivolumab. Relapse was seen in all patients after autologous stem cell transplantation, and brentuximab vedotin exposure was variable. Study-level findings and limits: Relapsed/refractory patients reportedly had the lowest baseline TCR diversity, below newly diagnosed patients, who were below healthy donors.

Germline loops: CDR1 SGHRS, CDR2 YFSETQ. The germline V and J ends were trimmed by 5 bases and 2 bases, with 8 bases remaining between them. The CDR3 sequence is 12 residues long. In regard to this clone: Its antigen is currently unknown.

TCRdb keeps only in-frame clones here, not all; method: immunoSEQ multiplex PCR. The data contain around 60,000 clones, 87% of them singletons. This sequence joins TRBV5-1 and TRBJ2-7, with D unresolved. The sequence derives from a human donor with classical Hodgkin lymphoma. The sequences come from peripheral blood mononuclear cells (PBMCs), collected before the fourth cycle of nivolumab. The CDR3 DNA is TGCGCCAGCAGACCGGACGCCTACGAGCAGTACTTC. Translating gives CASRPDAYEQYF.